Below are 30 T cell receptor beta chains sequenced from a single sample in a study of a mutant IDH1 vaccine in newly diagnosed glioma. Their recognized antigens are unknown. As to time point: week 47, end of study. Topical imiquimod accompanied each vaccine dose, which consisted of 300 ug of mutant IDH1 20-mer peptide. Repertoires were generated with immunoSEQ multiplex PCR, while TCRdb's copy carries only in-frame clones and drops some. Found here are approximately 50,000 clones, more than 75% of them singletons; the top ten hold more than 4%. The starting material was PBMCs, obtained from a glioma patient whose treatment included an IDH1 peptide vaccine. The receptor source for this set is a woman aged 40 to 49 with glioma. Some clones in this sample may be carry-over from other donors' samples.

This CDR3 is CASGGDTQYF. The CDR3 nucleotides read TGCGCCAGCGGTGGAGATACGCAGTATTTT. The chain recombines TRBV4-1 with TRBJ2-3, with D hard to call. The CDR3 is 10 amino acids. Germline V gene data show CDR1 as MGHRA and CDR2 as YSYEKL. V was trimmed by 8 bases and J by 5 bases, leaving 5 bases between them.

There are a few counts of this clone. The V gene is TRBV4-1, the J gene TRBJ1-2, with TRBD1 matching over 8 bases. CDR1 and CDR2 (germline): MGHRA, YSYEKL. V gave up 3 bases and J gave up 4 bases; unmatched junction bases: 10. The CDR3 covers 16 residues. The CDR3: CASSQQGARTGYGYTF. CDR3 bases: TGCGCCAGCAGCCAGCAGGGGGCGAGGACTGGCTATGGCTACACCTTC.

This chain links TRBV19 with TRBJ2-5; D could derive from TRBD1 or TRBD2 (5 bases each). V gave up 7 bases and J gave up 5 bases, with 20 bases separating them. CDR1 and CDR2 from the germline V gene are LNHDA and SQIVND (reference sequence). This CDR3 has 15 amino acids. DNA for the CDR3: TGTGCCAGTACCGACCGGGGTCTGGGGCGGGAGACCCAGTACTTC. Translation: CASTDRGLGRETQYF.

The chain links TRBV7-6 to TRBJ2-5; D call uncertain. The CDR3 covers 14 residues. Germline lookup yields CDR1 SGHVS and CDR2 FNYEAQ. The germline V and J ends were trimmed by 1 base and 2 bases, with 8 bases remaining between them. The CDR3 coding sequence is TGTGCCAGCAGCTTAGTTGGGGAACAAGAGACCCAGTACTTC. This translates into CASSLVGEQETQYF.

This sequence joins TRBV14 and TRBJ2-7; 7 positions match TRBD1. This CDR3 has 13 residues. The V and J ends lost 5 bases and 4 bases, in that order; junction bases with no gene match: 5. CDR1 and CDR2 (germline): SGHDN, FVKESK. DNA for the CDR3: TGTGCCAGCAGCTCCGGGACAGCTTACGAGCAGTACTTC. Its translation is CASSSGTAYEQYF.

The chain couples TRBV7-3 to TRBJ1-4; D remains unclear. Trimming stripped 1 base from V and 3 bases from J, with 9 bases between. The CDR3 covers 15 residues. CDR1 SGHTA and CDR2 FQGTGA come from the germline V gene. CDR3 bases: TGTGCCAGCAGCTTAAGTCCCACCCCTAATGAAAAACTGTTTTTT. This translates into CASSLSPTPNEKLFF.

This chain joins TRBV7-3 and TRBJ1-2; 9 bases align to TRBD1. The CDR3 has 13 amino acids. The V gene's germline CDR1 is SGHTA and CDR2 FQGTGA. V shed 5 bases and J 5 bases; nucleotides not matched to a gene: 3. CDR3 region: CASSAGQGYGYTF. Written as DNA, the CDR3 is TGTGCCAGCAGCGCCGGACAGGGGTATGGCTACACCTTC.

This clone was observed a few times. This sequence joins TRBV6-1 and TRBJ2-2; D is tentatively TRBD1 or TRBD2 (6 bases each). CDR1 MNHNS and CDR2 SASEGT come from the germline V gene. Trimming shortened V by 3 bases and J by 4 bases, and 12 bases separated the two germline ends. The CDR3 totals 15 residues. The DNA for the CDR3 is TGTGCCAGCAGTGAGGTGGGGGGCACCACCGGGGAGCTGTTTTTT. Translated: CASSEVGGTTGELFF.

The chain recombines TRBV4-3 with TRBJ2-7, with 7 nucleotides matching TRBD1. Trimming at V came to 3 bases and at J to 1 base, leaving 3 bases not matched to a gene. The CDR3 sequence is 14 residues long. CDR1 and CDR2 (germline): LGHNA, YSLEER. CDR3 region: CASSQSTGSYEQYF. In DNA, the CDR3 is TGCGCCAGCAGCCAGTCGACAGGGTCCTACGAGCAGTACTTC.

The rearrangement links TRBV20-1 to TRBJ2-1; tentatively, D is TRBD1 (6 bases). This CDR3 is 10 amino acids long. V was shortened by 5 bases and J by 10 bases, with 9 bases between the two germline ends. Germline V lookup: CDR1 DFQATT, CDR2 SNEGSKA (reference sequence). The CDR3 sequence is CSAGQIEQFF. CDR3 DNA: TGCAGTGCTGGACAGATCGAGCAGTTCTTC.

Written as DNA, the CDR3 is TGTGCCAGCTCACCTTGGGGACCTTCCAATGAGCAGTTCTTC. It translates to CASSPWGPSNEQFF. This rearrangement joins TRBV27 to TRBJ2-1; D is tentatively TRBD1 or TRBD2 (5 bases each). This CDR3 has 14 amino acids. The germline V gene has CDR1 MNHEY and CDR2 SMNVEV (reference sequence). V gave up 8 bases and J gave up 6 bases, with 17 bases separating them.

This chain uses TRBV27 with TRBJ2-7; 9 bases line up with TRBD2. This CDR3 region has 15 residues. V lost 4 bases and J lost 3; bases outside the gene matches: 7. Germline CDR1 MNHEY, CDR2 SMNVEV (reference sequence). CDR3: CASSSRLAAYYEQYF. The DNA for the CDR3 is TGTGCCAGCAGTTCCCGACTAGCGGCGTACTACGAGCAGTACTTC.

This clone occurred a few times. The rearrangement links TRBV5-1 to TRBJ1-1; tentatively, D is TRBD1 (6 bases). V was cut by 4 bases and J by 5 bases, with 15 bases left in between. Germline-derived CDR1 and CDR2 are SGHRS and YFSETQ. CDR3 size: 14 residues. CDR3 coding DNA: TGCGCCAGCAGCACACAGGGTAGTGGGACTGAAGCTTTCTTT. Amino acids: CASSTQGSGTEAFF. The full variable domain, completed using reference TRBV5-1 and TRBJ1-1, is KAGVTQTPRYLIKTRGQQVTLSCSPISGHRSVSWYQQTPGQGLQFLFEYFSETQRNKGNFPGRFSGRQFSNSRSEMNVSTLELGDSALYLCASSTQGSGTEAFFGQGTRLTVV.

V and J are TRBV6-1 and TRBJ2-7; a weak D match, TRBD1 (6 bases). The CDR3 is made up of 15 amino acids. CDR1 is MNHNS and CDR2 is SASEGT in the germline V gene. The V end lost 1 base, the J end lost 0 bases, and 10 bases lay between the germline ends. For the CDR3, the DNA is TGTGCCAGCAGTGAAGGAACAGGGAGCTCCTACGAGCAGTACTTC. The encoded protein is CASSEGTGSSYEQYF.

This clone came up a few times. This chain links TRBV27 with TRBJ1-5; 8 bases are a match to TRBD1. CDR3 size: 15 residues. The J segment lost 3 bases and the V segment lost 2 bases, leaving 3 bases of the junction unmatched. Germline loops: CDR1 MNHEY, CDR2 SMNVEV (reference sequence). CDR3 DNA sequence: TGTGCCAGCAGTTTAGGACAGGGTCCCAATCAGCCCCAGCATTTT. This gives the protein CASSLGQGPNQPQHF.

This clone is a singleton in its sample. V gene TRBV5-1 combines with J gene TRBJ2-5; D could derive from TRBD1 or TRBD2 (5 bases each). The length of the CDR3 is 15 residues. V was cut by 4 bases and J by 4 bases, with 17 bases left in between. From germline, CDR1 is SGHRS and CDR2 YFSETQ. The CDR3 spells CASSAGAATRETQYF. The CDR3 DNA sequence: TGCGCCAGCAGCGCCGGGGCCGCGACGCGAGAGACCCAGTACTTC.

V and J are TRBV23-1 and TRBJ1-4; D is possibly TRBD1 (6 bases). TRBV23-1 is sorted into the ORF group, with uncertain function. The ends were cut back, 2 bases at V and 3 bases at J, with 10 bases in the middle. This CDR3 contains 15 residues. The CDR3 loop is CASSQKGGANEKLFF. The CDR3 DNA follows: TGCGCCAGCAGTCAAAAGGGGGGGGCTAATGAAAAACTGTTTTTT.

J is TRBJ1-4 and V is TRBV6-5, with TRBD1 matching over 7 bases. Trimming took 2 bases from V and 11 from J; bases not matched to a gene: 11. The CDR3 loop spans 15 amino acids. Germline values: CDR1 MNHEY, CDR2 SVGAGI. DNA for the CDR3: TGTGCCAGCAGTTACGTTACAGGGGAAGGGGGGAAACTGTTTTTT. It is translated as CASSYVTGEGGKLFF.

J is TRBJ1-2 and V is TRBV20-1; TRBD1 is a possible D gene (6 bases). The CDR3 runs 11 residues. V lost 6 bases, J lost 6 bases, and 11 bases lay in between. Germline V gene data show CDR1 as DFQATT and CDR2 as SNEGSKA (reference sequence). CDR3 DNA sequence: TGCAGTGCACCATGGACAGATGGCTACACCTTC. Protein sequence: CSAPWTDGYTF.

The DNA for the CDR3 is TGTGCCAGCAGTTTAATGGGGACAGGGGTCCACAATGAGCAGTTCTTC. Its protein product is CASSLMGTGVHNEQFF. V and J are TRBV27 and TRBJ2-1; the match to TRBD1 covers 10 bases. This CDR3 has 16 amino acids. V lost 2 bases and J lost 5; bases outside the gene matches: 6. Germline V gives CDR1 MNHEY, CDR2 SMNVEV (reference sequence).

This chain uses TRBV7-2 with TRBJ1-6, with 7 bases lining up with TRBD1. CDR3 length: 14 residues. V lost 7 bases to trimming and J lost 8 bases; unmatched junction nucleotides: 8. CDR1 and CDR2 (germline): SGHTA, FQGNSA. For the CDR3, the DNA is TGTGCCAGCACCTACAGGGGTTCCGATTCACCCCTCCACTTT. It encodes CASTYRGSDSPLHF.

Remarks on this clone: One junction end does not reproduce the germline sequence, and a read error may be involved. This chain joins TRBV30 and TRBJ1-1, with TRBD1 matching 8 bases. This CDR3 region has 13 residues. From germline, CDR1 is GTSNPN and CDR2 SVGIG (reference sequence). CDR3 coding DNA: TGTGCCTGGAACCGGGGACAGGTGGGAGAGGCTTCCTTT. As protein: CAWNRGQVGEASF. The full variable domain, in which reference TRBV30 and TRBJ1-1 provide the parts outside the CDR3, is SQTIHQWPATLVQPVGSPLSLECTVEGTSNPNLYWYRQAAGRGLQLLFYSVGIGQISSEVPQNLSASRPQDRQFILSSKKLLLSDSGFYLCAWNRGQVGEASFGQGTRLTVV.

The chain joins TRBV10-3 to TRBJ1-2, with 9 bases aligning to TRBD1. Germline values: CDR1 ENHRY, CDR2 SYGVKD. This CDR3 comprises 15 residues. Trimming cost V 3 bases and J 8 bases; bases outside gene matches: 10. The CDR3 DNA sequence: TGTGCCATCAGTGATGCCTTCCGGGACAGGGTCGGCTACACCTTC. Translating it yields CAISDAFRDRVGYTF.

The chain is built from TRBV13 and TRBJ2-2, with 9 positions matching TRBD1. CDR1 and CDR2 (germline): PRHDT, FYEKMQ (reference sequence). With V trimmed by 5 bases and J by 4 bases, 8 bases remained unmatched. The CDR3 spans 16 residues. The CDR3: CASSPPDRGSTGELFF. CDR3 DNA sequence: TGTGCCAGCAGCCCCCCAGACAGGGGGAGCACCGGGGAGCTGTTTTTT.

The rearrangement joins TRBV13 to TRBJ2-1; 9 bases are a match to TRBD2. There are 13 residues in the CDR3. The V gene's germline CDR1 is PRHDT and CDR2 FYEKMQ (reference sequence). V lost 5 bases to trimming and J lost 6 bases; unmatched junction nucleotides: 2. DNA of the CDR3: TGTGCCAGCAGCCAACTAGCGGGCAATGAGCAGTTCTTC. It translates to CASSQLAGNEQFF.

The chain combines TRBV5-1 with TRBJ2-7; TRBD1 agrees at 9 bases. V gave up 5 bases and J gave up 2 bases; unmatched junction bases: 8. This CDR3 is built from 15 residues. Germline CDR1 is SGHRS and CDR2 is YFSETQ. The CDR3 protein is CASRPGTGFPYEQYF. CDR3 nucleotides: TGCGCCAGCAGGCCCGGGACAGGGTTTCCCTACGAGCAGTACTTC.

V usage is TRBV10-1 and J usage is TRBJ2-3; D might be TRBD2 (6 bases). Germline CDR1 reads WNHNN; CDR2 reads SYGVQD (reference sequence). CDR3 length: 13 amino acids. With 8 bases removed from V and 5 bases from J, the gap between germline ends came to 14 bases. CDR3 in amino acids: CASAAPGGDTQYF. The CDR3 DNA is TGCGCCAGCGCTGCCCCCGGGGGAGATACGCAGTATTTT.

This clone showed up just a few times. V and J are TRBV30 and TRBJ1-5; 7 nucleotides agree with TRBD1. V was clipped by 4 bases and J by 7 bases; unmatched bases: 4. The CDR3 sequence is 12 residues long. The germline CDR1 and CDR2 sequences are GTSNPN and SVGIG (reference sequence). The CDR3 DNA reads as TGTGCCTGGAACGACAGGGCACAGCCCCAGCATTTT. Encoded protein: CAWNDRAQPQHF.

The V gene is TRBV13, the J gene TRBJ2-5, with 7 bases that match TRBD1. Unmatched junction bases numbered 5, after V lost 0 bases and J lost 4 bases. In germline, CDR1 is PRHDT, CDR2 FYEKMQ (reference sequence). The CDR3 has 15 residues. The CDR3 DNA is TGTGCCAGCAGCTTAGGCCGGGACAGACTAGAGACCCAGTACTTC. Translated, it gives CASSLGRDRLETQYF.

The V and J genes are TRBV5-1 and TRBJ2-3, with D unresolved. From germline, CDR1 is SGHRS and CDR2 YFSETQ. Trimming removed 0 bases at V and 2 bases at J, with 7 bases between. The CDR3 totals 14 residues. The CDR3 nucleotides read TGCGCCAGCAGCTTGGCCGTTTTCACAGATACGCAGTATTTT. This sequence encodes CASSLAVFTDTQYF. Complete variable domain (other parts from reference TRBV5-1 and TRBJ2-3): KAGVTQTPRYLIKTRGQQVTLSCSPISGHRSVSWYQQTPGQGLQFLFEYFSETQRNKGNFPGRFSGRQFSNSRSEMNVSTLELGDSALYLCASSLAVFTDTQYFGPGTRLTVL.